This T cell receptor (beta chain) was recorded in a study of identifying expanded T cells in peripheral blood. No infections or other immune events were documented during collection. The CDR3 is made up of 17 amino acids. Trimming left V 8 bases short and J 6 bases short, with 25 bases between. As to this clone: Its matching antigen is unknown.

Some clones are missing from TCRdb's copy, which holds only in-frame ones; the method was immunoSEQ multiplex PCR. The sample lists around 120,000 clones; about 86% were seen once. Regarding the study as a whole: Over two and four weeks, about 15 and 19 clones changed, versus approximately 1.2 between replicates. Approximately two-week clone count variance significantly increased as total template count grew.

The genes are TRBV23-1 and TRBJ2-2; D remains ambiguous. TRBV23-1 is given ORF status, its function remaining uncertain. This clonotype was sampled from a person aged 18 to 75 in good health. The specimen sequenced was blood. The DNA for the CDR3 is TGCGCCAGCTCGAACGAGAGACGGCCTCTAACCCCCGGGGAGCTGTTTTTT. Its protein is CASSNERRPLTPGELFF.